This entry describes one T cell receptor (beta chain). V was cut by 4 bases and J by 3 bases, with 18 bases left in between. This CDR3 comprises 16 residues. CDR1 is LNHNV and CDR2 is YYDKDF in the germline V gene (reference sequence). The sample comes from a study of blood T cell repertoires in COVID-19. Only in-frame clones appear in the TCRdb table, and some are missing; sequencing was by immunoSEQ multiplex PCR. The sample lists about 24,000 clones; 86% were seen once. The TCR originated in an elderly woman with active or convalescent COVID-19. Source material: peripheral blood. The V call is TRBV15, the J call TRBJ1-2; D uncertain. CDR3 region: CATSKNLDSNHYGYTF. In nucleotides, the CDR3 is TGTGCCACCAGCAAAAACCTCGACTCAAATCACTATGGCTACACCTTC.